These T cell receptor beta chains were read from a single sample in a study of cytomegalovirus exposure and HLA in healthy donors. Some clones are missing from TCRdb's copy, which holds only in-frame ones; the method was immunoSEQ multiplex PCR. The sample includes 250,000 to 350,000 clones, about 80% of them seen just once. The specimen was PBMCs. All receptors come from a girl aged 2-15 years in good health and CMV-seronegative. Each CDR3 is given with its conserved first and last residue. The D gene is left open where the match is weak. Part of the rows lack a size; the others show once, few, many or a class for expanded clones.

clone_size d_call j_call v_call cdr3_aa cdr3_nt
. . TRBJ2-7 TRBV7-9 CASSLITNRAPFYEQYF TGTGCCAGCAGCTTAATCACTAACAGGGCTCCGTTCTACGAGCAGTACTTC
. . TRBJ1-1 TRBV18 CASSKLEEQEAFF TGTGCCAGCTCAAAACTGGAGGAACAGGAAGCTTTCTTT
. TRBD1 TRBJ2-3 TRBV5-1 CASSHWTGETDTQYF TGCGCCAGCAGCCATTGGACAGGGGAAACAGATACGCAGTATTTT
. TRBD1 TRBJ2-7 TRBV27 CASSLSTGGPYEQYF TGTGCCAGCAGTTTATCGACAGGGGGACCATACGAGCAGTACTTC
. TRBD1 TRBJ1-2 TRBV29-1 CSVQPGQAPTLYTF TGCAGCGTTCAGCCGGGACAGGCGCCCACGCTCTACACCTTC
few . TRBJ1-2 TRBV7-2 CASSFNTGYGYTF TGTGCCAGCAGCTTTAATACAGGCTATGGCTACACCTTC
once . TRBJ2-1 TRBV29-1 CSVGPTQDEQFF TGCAGCGTTGGGCCCACTCAGGATGAGCAGTTCTTC
. . TRBJ2-1 TRBV10-1 CASSETPLRQVRYNEQFF TGCGCCAGCAGTGAGACCCCCCTACGACAGGTTCGCTACAATGAGCAGTTCTTC
. . TRBJ2-7 TRBV7-6 CASRLFIRGGEQYF TGTGCCAGCAGGCTCTTTATCAGGGGTGGCGAGCAGTACTTC
. . TRBJ1-1 TRBV29-1 CSVVDRSGGTEAFF TGCAGCGTCGTGGACCGCTCGGGGGGCACTGAAGCTTTCTTT
once . TRBJ1-4 TRBV30 CAWKSQGAGGTNEKLFF TGTGCCTGGAAATCGCAGGGTGCTGGTGGGACTAATGAAAAACTGTTTTTT
. TRBD1 TRBJ1-6 TRBV9 CASSHPGTGNSPLHF TGTGCCAGCAGTCACCCCGGGACAGGGAATTCACCCCTCCACTTT
. . TRBJ2-2 TRBV7-3 CASSPSWGGPNTGELFF TGTGCCAGCAGCCCATCTTGGGGCGGACCGAACACCGGGGAGCTGTTTTTT
. TRBD2 TRBJ2-6 TRBV14 CASSRGLGRVVTGGPFGANVLTF TGTGCCAGCAGCCGAGGACTCGGCAGGGTTGTAACGGGAGGGCCTTTTGGGGCCAACGTCCTGACTTTC
. . TRBJ1-6 TRBV7-2 CASSFSPAPRSPLHF TGTGCCAGCAGCTTTTCCCCCGCCCCTCGGTCACCCCTCCACTTT
. TRBD1 TRBJ1-1 TRBV9 CASSARTGRENTEAFF TGTGCCAGCAGCGCGAGGACAGGACGAGAGAACACTGAAGCTTTCTTT
once . TRBJ1-1 TRBV29-1 CSGITGPYTEAFF TGCAGCGGCATTACAGGGCCTTACACTGAAGCTTTCTTT
few TRBD2 TRBJ2-7 TRBV7-2 CASRNPTSGTIIYEQYF TGTGCCAGCCGCAATCCAACTAGCGGGACTATAATCTACGAGCAGTACTTC
. . TRBJ1-5 TRBV15 CATSPGLESERQHF TGTGCCACCAGCCCGGGACTCGAATCAGAGCGCCAGCATTTT
. TRBD1 TRBJ1-3 TRBV5-4 CASSLWSLTGRSGNTIYF TGTGCCAGCAGCTTGTGGTCTTTGACAGGGAGGTCTGGAAACACCATATATTTT
. TRBD1 TRBJ1-1 TRBV7-6 CASSRGTGVTEAFF TGTGCCAGCAGCCGAGGGACAGGGGTTACTGAAGCTTTCTTT
. . TRBJ1-1 TRBV16 CASSQSGVNTEAFF TGTGCCAGCAGCCAATCAGGGGTGAACACTGAAGCTTTCTTT
. . TRBJ1-5 TRBV28 CASSLGNRAVSNQPQHF TGTGCCAGCAGTTTAGGGAACAGGGCAGTGAGCAATCAGCCCCAGCATTTT
. TRBD2 TRBJ2-1 TRBV27 CASSLGGGHGSEQFF TGTGCCAGCAGTTTAGGCGGGGGTCATGGTAGTGAGCAGTTCTTC
. . TRBJ1-1 TRBV19 CASNRGVNTEAFF TGTGCCAGTAACCGGGGTGTGAACACTGAAGCTTTCTTT
. . TRBJ2-7 TRBV25-1 CASSEFTPPRTYEQYF TGTGCCAGCAGTGAATTTACCCCCCCCAGGACCTACGAGCAGTACTTC
. TRBD2 TRBJ2-1 TRBV19 CASSMGLAANEQFF TGTGCCAGTAGTATGGGACTAGCGGCCAATGAGCAGTTCTTC
. TRBD1 TRBJ1-2 TRBV2 CATPKGQIYGYTF TGTGCCACCCCCAAGGGACAGATCTATGGCTACACCTTC
few TRBD2 TRBJ2-5 TRBV27 CASSPRLAGAGETQYF TGTGCCAGCAGTCCCCGACTAGCGGGAGCCGGGGAGACCCAGTACTTC
few . TRBJ2-1 TRBV27 CASRSGIFSPLRQYNEQFF TGTGCCAGCAGATCCGGCATTTTTTCTCCTTTAAGACAGTACAATGAGCAGTTCTTC
. TRBD1 TRBJ2-7 TRBV5-1 CASRITGATEQYF TGCGCCAGCAGGATAACAGGGGCGACAGAGCAGTACTTC
. . TRBJ1-1 TRBV19 CASRQDEAFF TGTGCCAGTAGACAAGATGAAGCTTTCTTT
few . TRBJ1-5 TRBV2 CASSQGIYQPQHF TGTGCCAGCAGTCAGGGTATCTATCAGCCCCAGCATTTT
. . TRBJ1-1 TRBV19 CASSIDVSGGTEAFF TGTGCCAGTAGTATTGACGTCTCGGGAGGCACTGAAGCTTTCTTT
once TRBD1 TRBJ2-5 TRBV11-2 CASSPRDSQETQYF TGTGCCAGCAGCCCCCGGGACAGTCAAGAGACCCAGTACTTC
. TRBD2 TRBJ2-3 TRBV19 CASRLAGRHGTDTQYF TGTGCCAGTAGACTAGCGGGGCGCCACGGCACAGATACGCAGTATTTT